These T cell receptor beta chains were read from a single sample in a study of shared clonotypes between healthy human individuals. The data were produced by immunoSEQ multiplex PCR, yet TCRdb's version contains in-frame clones alone and is incomplete. The sample has 2,500,000 or so clones, about 92% seen once. What was sequenced was naive CD4+ T cells sorted from blood. These receptors were collected from a man between 18 and 35 years old in good health. The CDR3 runs from the conserved cysteine through the conserved F or W. A D gene is named only where the DNA matches it firmly. Only some rows state a clone size, as once, few, many or a class for expanded clones.

size | D | J | V | CDR3 | DNA
- | - | TRBJ2-7 | TRBV11-2 | CASSLNRLSSYEQYF | TGTGCCAGCAGCTTAAACAGGTTAAGCTCCTACGAGCAGTACTTC
- | - | TRBJ1-5 | TRBV7-2 | CASSLGDYSNQPQHF | TGTGCCAGCAGCTTAGGGGACTATAGCAATCAGCCCCAGCATTTT
- | - | TRBJ1-2 | TRBV28 | CAVPRRSNYGYTF | TGTGCCGTCCCACGGCGGAGTAACTATGGCTACACCTTC
- | - | TRBJ1-2 | TRBV7-6 | CASSWGNGNYGYTF | TGTGCCAGCAGCTGGGGTAATGGAAACTATGGCTACACCTTC
- | - | TRBJ2-3 | TRBV30 | CAWSVTESTDTQYF | TGTGCCTGGAGTGTGACAGAGAGCACGGATACGCAGTATTTT
- | TRBD1 | TRBJ2-7 | TRBV5-1 | CASSLGGQGYEQYF | TGCGCCAGCAGCCTCGGGGGACAGGGGTACGAGCAGTACTTC
- | TRBD1 | TRBJ1-1 | TRBV7-2 | CASSLAGTGGVGVQNTEAFF | TGTGCCAGCAGCTTAGCCGGGACAGGGGGTGTAGGGGTCCAGAACACTGAAGCTTTCTTT
- | - | TRBJ2-3 | TRBV10-1 | CASSETGDTQYF | TGCGCCAGCAGTGAAACAGGGGATACGCAGTATTTT
- | - | TRBJ1-1 | TRBV7-9 | CASSPDLSNTEAFF | TGTGCCAGCAGCCCCGACTTATCGAACACTGAAGCTTTCTTT
- | - | TRBJ2-5 | TRBV5-1 | CASSFPGAEETQYF | TGCGCCAGCAGCTTTCCGGGGGCGGAAGAGACCCAGTACTTC
- | TRBD1 | TRBJ1-2 | TRBV6-5 | CASSYEQGATNYGYTF | TGTGCCAGCAGTTACGAGCAGGGGGCAACTAACTATGGCTACACCTTC
- | - | TRBJ2-5 | TRBV5-1 | CASGQETQYF | TGCGCCAGCGGCCAAGAGACCCAGTACTTC
- | - | TRBJ1-2 | TRBV29-1 | CSVSLVLSDYGYTF | TGCAGCGTATCTCTGGTGTTGTCGGACTATGGCTACACCTTC
- | - | TRBJ1-5 | TRBV6-1 | CASRDLENQPQHF | TGTGCCAGCAGGGATTTGGAGAATCAGCCCCAGCATTTT
- | - | TRBJ1-5 | TRBV19 | CASRDGDPSNQPQHF | TGTGCCAGTCGGGACGGGGACCCTAGCAATCAGCCCCAGCATTTT
- | - | TRBJ2-3 | TRBV30 | CAWSVGLGDTQYF | TGTGCCTGGAGTGTAGGTTTGGGAGATACGCAGTATTTT
- | TRBD1 | TRBJ2-7 | TRBV7-9 | CASSFSGTGDYEQYF | TGTGCCAGCAGCTTCTCCGGGACAGGGGACTACGAGCAGTACTTC
few | - | TRBJ1-3 | TRBV6-5 | CASSNPGSSGNTIYF | TGTGCCAGCAGTAACCCGGGAAGCTCTGGAAACACCATATATTTT
- | TRBD2 | TRBJ2-7 | TRBV6-6 | CASAPGDSGRAGEQYF | TGTGCCAGCGCACCGGGTGATAGCGGGAGGGCCGGCGAGCAGTACTTC
once | - | TRBJ2-7 | TRBV27 | CASSLSRGDRPYEQYF | TGTGCCAGCAGTTTATCGAGGGGAGACAGGCCTTACGAGCAGTACTTC
- | - | TRBJ2-5 | TRBV5-4 | CASSLGTRGETQYF | TGTGCCAGCAGCTTAGGGACCCGGGGGGAGACCCAGTACTTC
- | - | TRBJ1-1 | TRBV6-1 | CASSVTTGNTEAFF | TGTGCCAGCAGTGTTACGACAGGGAACACTGAAGCTTTCTTT
- | - | TRBJ2-7 | TRBV29-1 | CSVEGPGTPYEQYF | TGCAGCGTTGAAGGACCCGGGACACCTTACGAGCAGTACTTC
- | - | TRBJ2-3 | TRBV6-6 | CASSYYLADTQYF | TGTGCCAGCAGTTACTATCTGGCAGATACGCAGTATTTT
- | TRBD2 | TRBJ2-1 | TRBV4-2 | CASSLFPPGLGEGGAYNNEQFF | TGTGCCAGCAGCCTATTCCCACCGGGACTAGGGGAAGGGGGGGCCTACAACAATGAGCAGTTCTTC
- | TRBD1 | TRBJ2-4 | TRBV19 | CASSGGQGILAKNIQYF | TGTGCCAGTAGTGGGGGACAGGGCATTCTAGCCAAAAACATTCAGTACTTC
- | - | TRBJ2-7 | TRBV2 | CASRPGNRYEQYF | TGTGCCAGCAGACCGGGAAACCGATACGAGCAGTACTTC
- | - | TRBJ1-1 | TRBV11-2 | CASSPESNTEAFF | TGTGCCAGCAGCCCCGAGAGTAACACTGAAGCTTTCTTT
- | TRBD2 | TRBJ2-1 | TRBV30 | CAWRLAGLGEQFF | TGTGCCTGGAGACTAGCGGGACTCGGGGAGCAGTTCTTC
few | TRBD1 | TRBJ1-5 | TRBV19 | CASSPTFGTGHQPQHF | TGTGCCAGTAGTCCCACCTTTGGGACAGGGCATCAGCCCCAGCATTTT
- | - | TRBJ2-1 | TRBV5-6 | CASSLRRAGYNEQFF | TGTGCCAGCAGCTTGAGGCGGGCGGGTTACAATGAGCAGTTCTTC
- | - | TRBJ1-3 | TRBV5-1 | CASSLDAAWTGNTIYF | TGCGCCAGCAGCTTGGACGCCGCCTGGACTGGAAACACCATATATTTT
- | - | TRBJ2-1 | TRBV18 | CASSPDRVEQFF | TGTGCCAGCTCACCAGATAGGGTGGAGCAGTTCTTC
once | - | TRBJ1-1 | TRBV7-9 | CASSVDGNTEAFF | TGTGCCAGCAGCGTGGACGGGAACACTGAAGCTTTCTTT
- | - | TRBJ2-1 | TRBV28 | CASSILGSTYNEQFF | TGTGCCAGCAGCATCCTGGGCAGTACCTACAATGAGCAGTTCTTC
- | TRBD1 | TRBJ2-5 | TRBV18 | CASSPDSRTGAPGTQYF | TGTGCCAGCTCACCAGACTCTAGGACAGGGGCACCAGGGACCCAGTACTTC